The present T cell receptor (beta chain) was sequenced within a study of cytomegalovirus exposure and HLA in healthy donors. Whole-study findings and limits: Analyzed later, most CMV-associated TCR beta chains appeared HLA-restricted. A later examination showed that TCR association rates differed by HLA locus, with DRB1 most and HLA-C fewest. V- and J-gene trimming in TCR beta was tied to a missense DCLRE1C variant by an analysis performed later. HLA alleles showed associations with 16,951 TCR beta sequences in a later analysis, at a 0.05 false discovery rate.

PCR employed 60 Vbeta and 13 Jbeta primers. Sequencing was performed with immunoSEQ multiplex PCR; in TCRdb, only in-frame clones are kept and a portion is missing. The sample lists around 90,000 clones; around four fifths were seen once. The sample holds a few counts of this clone. The antigen is unknown. The sequencing input was PBMCs. The TCR comes from a man younger than 45 in good health and CMV-seronegative.

The CDR3 here is CASSLFASGQSYEQYF. The CDR3 nucleotides read TGTGCCAGCAGTTTATTCGCTAGCGGGCAGTCCTACGAGCAGTACTTC. The rearrangement uses TRBV27 and TRBJ2-7, with 8 bases identical to TRBD2. Germline values: CDR1 MNHEY, CDR2 SMNVEV (reference sequence). The ends lost 1 base at V and 1 base at J; junction bases unmatched: 6. The CDR3 length is 16 residues.